What follows are 2 T cell receptor beta chains derived from one specimen sequenced in a study of response to subunit inactivated influenza vaccine. MiXCR was run by TCRdb on the RT-PCR reads, yielding one entry per CDR3 protein. The sample includes around 570,000 distinct CDR3 sequences, 6.5% to 8% of them seen just once. Here the sequenced sample was PBMCs from blood, taken 23 months after vaccination. The receptors derive from a man between 45 and 75 years old who received an inactivated influenza vaccine.

V and J are TRBV10-3 and TRBJ2-2, with TRBD1 identical over 7 bases. CDR3 length: 13 residues. Germline trimming cut 6 bases from V and 7 bases from J; bases unmatched to any gene: 5. Per germline, CDR1 ENHRY and CDR2 SYGVKD. CDR3 DNA sequence: TGTGCCATCAGGGGACAGCCAAACGGGGAGCTGTTTTTT. This translates into CAIRGQPNGELFF.

This clonotype was counted a few times. This sequence joins TRBV7-8 and TRBJ2-2, with D unresolved. V shed 5 bases and J shed 5 bases, with 9 bases lying between them. Looked up from germline, CDR1 is SGHVS and CDR2 is FQNEAQ. This CDR3 is built from 13 residues. The CDR3 here is CASSKRLTGELFF. CDR3 bases: TGTGCCAGCAGCAAGCGTCTGACCGGGGAGCTGTTTTTT. The full variable domain, its missing parts supplied by reference TRBV7-8 and TRBJ2-2, is GAGVSQSPRYKVAKRGQDVALRCDPISGHVSLFWYQQALGQGPEFLTYFQNEAQLDKSGLPSDRFFAERPEGSVSTLKIQRTQQEDSAVYLCASSKRLTGELFFGEGSRLTVL.